This T cell receptor beta chain appears in the sequencing data of a study of shared clonotypes between healthy human individuals. Assay runs were performed at deep level. Once extracted for a subset, genomic DNA was divided evenly among several immunoSEQ plates. Sequencing was performed with immunoSEQ multiplex PCR; in TCRdb, only in-frame clones are kept and a portion is missing. The sample includes roughly 1,500,000 clones, approximately 98.5% seen only once; the top ten take over 0.3%. The germline CDR1 and CDR2 sequences are SGHAT and FQNNGV. J was trimmed by 3 bases and V by 1 base; bases with no gene match: 4. This CDR3 region has 15 residues.

Sequences were obtained from naive CD4+ T cells sorted from blood. Documented subset: CD45RA+ positively selected. This chain links TRBV11-2 with TRBJ2-3, with 7 bases identical to TRBD1. The receptor comes from a man aged 25 to 45 in good health. The CDR3 region is CASSLGDRATDTQYF. In DNA, the CDR3 is TGTGCCAGCAGCTTAGGTGACAGGGCTACAGATACGCAGTATTTT.